This entry describes one TCR beta chain. Antigen specificity is unknown. This sample stems from a study of monozygotic twins with cystic fibrosis. Study-level findings and limits: Monozygotic CF twins shared more identical nucleotide clonotypes than unrelated patients. Co-twins had the most similar V usage for 13 of 16 pairs, J for 8. Age, concordance and disease severity did not associate with shared CDR3 numbers.

Only in-frame clones appear in the TCRdb table, and some are missing; sequencing was by immunoSEQ multiplex PCR. The sample lists roughly 25,000 clones; roughly 96% were seen once. The CDR3 runs to 13 residues. Trimming cost V 8 bases and J 5 bases, with 13 bases left between them. Germline values: CDR1 LNHDA, CDR2 SQIVND (reference sequence). V and J are TRBV19 and TRBJ1-5, with D possibly being TRBD1 (5 bases). Sequencing was done on a sample of blood. This TCR came from a girl aged 2-10 years with cystic fibrosis. The CDR3 region is CASQDWGDQPQHF. For the CDR3, the DNA is TGTGCCAGTCAAGACTGGGGCGATCAGCCCCAGCATTTT.